Following are 8 T cell receptor beta chains from one sample sequenced in a study of T cell repertoires in cytomegalovirus infection. In TCRdb, the reads were re-called with MiXCR into one record per CDR3 protein. The table lists 140,000 to 150,000 distinct CDR3 sequences, roughly a third of them singletons. For these receptors, no antigen is known. Material: CD8+ T cells from cultured PBMCs, obtained from culture after CMV antigen stimulation. The receptors derive from a human donor in good health (CMV status not recorded). Some clones in this sample may be carry-over from other donors' samples.

The chain combines TRBV4-2 with TRBJ2-7; 9 positions agree with TRBD2. Trimming cost V 6 bases and J 1 base; bases outside gene matches: 7. Germline CDR1 is LGHNA and CDR2 is YNFKEQ. The CDR3 sequence is 15 residues long. DNA for the CDR3: TGTGCCAGCAGAGCCGGGACTAGCCTTTCCTACGAGCAGTACTTC. Protein product: CASRAGTSLSYEQYF.

The sample holds a few counts of this clonotype. The chain links TRBV18 to TRBJ1-6; D is ambiguous. Trimming took 3 bases from V and 10 from J, leaving 7 bases between them. The germline V gene encodes CDR1 KGHSH and CDR2 LQKENI. The CDR3 has 12 residues. CDR3 in amino acids: CASSPTGSPLHF. For the CDR3, the DNA is TGTGCCAGCTCACCTACGGGGTCACCCCTCCACTTT.

The chain joins TRBV19 to TRBJ2-7, with a possible D match to TRBD2 (5 bases). The germline V and J ends were trimmed by 4 bases and 3 bases, with 13 bases remaining between them. This CDR3 contains 14 residues. The germline V gene has CDR1 LNHDA and CDR2 SQIVND (reference sequence). The chain's CDR3 is CASSTSGNDYEQYF. CDR3 DNA: TGTGCCAGTAGTACCTCCGGGAACGACTACGAGCAGTACTTC.

The V gene is TRBV19, the J gene TRBJ1-5; possible D gene TRBD1, 5 bases. The germline CDR1 and CDR2 sequences are LNHDA and SQIVND (reference sequence). V lost 0 bases to trimming and J lost 2 bases, with 11 bases between them. The CDR3 is 16 residues long. The CDR3, as DNA: TGTGCCAGTAGTATAGAGGGAGGGGTTGGCAATCAGCCCCAGCATTTT. Translated, it gives CASSIEGGVGNQPQHF.

This clonotype was picked up a small number of times. The genes are TRBV6-5 and TRBJ2-7, with D maybe TRBD1 (6 bases). V shed 5 bases and J shed 4 bases, with 12 bases lying between them. The CDR3 contains 13 residues. In germline, CDR1 is MNHEY, CDR2 SVGAGI. The CDR3: CASSHRDTYEQYF. CDR3 nucleotide sequence: TGTGCCAGCAGTCACCGGGACACTTACGAGCAGTACTTC.

V is TRBV28 and J is TRBJ2-3; D is possibly TRBD2 (6 bases). The CDR3 consists of 15 residues. CDR1 MDHEN and CDR2 SYDVKM come from the germline V gene. V lost 2 bases and J 0 bases, leaving 9 bases between the germline ends. The CDR3: CASSLSGTSTDTQYF. The CDR3 DNA follows: TGTGCCAGCAGTTTAAGTGGGACTAGCACAGATACGCAGTATTTT. Combining the CDR3 with reference TRBV28 and TRBJ2-3 gives the whole variable domain DVKVTQSSRYLVKRTGEKVFLECVQDMDHENMFWYRQDPGLGLRLIYFSYDVKMKEKGDIPEGYSVSREKKERFSLILESASTNQTSMYLCASSLSGTSTDTQYFGPGTRLTVL.

This clonotype was found a few times. V and J are TRBV27 and TRBJ1-5, with D possibly matching TRBD1 (6 bases). The V gene lost 5 bases and the J gene lost 3 bases, with 11 bases spanning the gap. Germline V gene data show CDR1 as MNHEY and CDR2 as SMNVEV (reference sequence). This CDR3 comprises 14 residues. In DNA, the CDR3 is TGTGCCAGCAGTGCAAACAGGGTCAATCAGCCCCAGCATTTT. Protein: CASSANRVNQPQHF.

This chain connects TRBV7-3 to TRBJ2-3, with D unclear. Germline V CDR1 and CDR2: SGHTA, FQGTGA. The V end lost 1 base, the J end lost 3 bases, and 8 bases lay between the germline ends. CDR3 length: 14 residues. In DNA form, the CDR3 reads TGTGCCAGCAGCTTAAGTGTCGGGACAGATACGCAGTATTTT. As protein: CASSLSVGTDTQYF.